Listed here are 13 T cell receptor beta chains from one sample, sequenced in a study of healthy donors' naive CD4 and CD8 T cells (dated by TCRdb to the mid-2010s). Instrument used: 454 GS FLX Titanium. A previously published linear amplification protocol was used to construct TCR libraries from about 490 ng of total RNA. The public reads were reanalyzed by TCRdb: fastp trimming at Q25, MiXCR alignment, in-frame beta chains only. Every CDR3 protein is listed once, alongside the most common genes and DNA of its rows. This sample lists some 190,000 distinct CDR3 sequences; around 80% were detected once. The ten largest clones take up less than 2.5% of the sample. The sequenced material came from naive CD4+ and CD8+ T cells sorted from blood, pooled from several donors. This sample's cell subset or site label indicates: FACS-sorted naive CD4+ (CD45RO-CD45RA+) and naive CD8+ (CD45RA+CD27bright) T cells. The receptors come from a pool of human donors in good health; the sample pools cells from several healthy donors.

The genes are TRBV20-1 and TRBJ1-1, with D perhaps TRBD1 (5 bases). The CDR3 has 12 amino acids. Trimming removed 2 bases at V and 3 bases at J, with 7 bases between. From germline, CDR1 is DFQATT and CDR2 SNEGSKA (reference sequence). CDR3 residues: CSARSRDTEAFF. DNA for the CDR3: TGCAGTGCTAGATCCAGGGACACTGAAGCTTTCTTT.

This clonotype has just a few counts. This chain connects TRBV29-1 to TRBJ2-1; tentative D call: TRBD2 (5 bases). Germline V CDR1 and CDR2: SQVTM, ANQGSEA. Trimming took 4 bases from V and 2 from J, leaving 12 bases between them. This CDR3 is built from 14 residues. The CDR3 region is CSVVRGSAYNEQFF. CDR3 DNA sequence: TGCAGCGTTGTTCGAGGGAGCGCCTACAATGAGCAGTTCTTC.

This clonotype has a handful of counts. This chain uses TRBV6-2 or TRBV6-3 with TRBJ1-5; no clear D. Germline CDR1 is MNHEY and CDR2 is SVGEGT. Trimming stripped 5 bases from V and 5 bases from J, with 13 bases between. The CDR3 totals 14 residues. The CDR3 DNA sequence: TGTGCCAGCAGTGAAGAACCGATATATCAGCCCCAGCATTTT. This translates into CASSEEPIYQPQHF.

As DNA, the CDR3 is TGCAGTGCTAGAGATATCAGGGGGTTAGGCTATGGCTACACCTTC. Translating it yields CSARDIRGLGYGYTF. V gene TRBV20-1 combines with J gene TRBJ1-2; 7 bases map to TRBD1. V was clipped by 0 bases and J by 4 bases; unmatched bases: 8. CDR1 is DFQATT and CDR2 is SNEGSKA in the germline V gene (reference sequence). The CDR3 sequence is 15 residues long.

This chain joins TRBV2 and TRBJ2-1; 9 nucleotides line up with TRBD2. This CDR3 comprises 15 residues. After removal of 0 bases from V and 8 bases from J, the junction contained 5 bases not matched to a gene. Germline V gives CDR1 SNHLY, CDR2 FYNNEI. The CDR3 region has the DNA TGTGCCAGCAGTGAAGCTCGCCGGACTAGCGATGAGCAGTTCTTC. Protein product: CASSEARRTSDEQFF. Complete variable domain (other parts from reference TRBV2 and TRBJ2-1): EPEVTQTPSHQVTQMGQEVILRCVPISNHLYFYWYRQILGQKVEFLVSFYNNEISEKSEIFDDQFSVERPDGSNFTLKIRSTKLEDSAMYFCASSEARRTSDEQFFGPGTRLTVL.

The rearrangement uses TRBV6-5 and TRBJ2-1, with D possibly being TRBD1 (6 bases). The germline CDR1 and CDR2 sequences are MNHEY and SVGAGI. The CDR3 totals 16 residues. V lost 7 bases, J lost 0 bases, and 16 bases lay in between. The CDR3 here is CASTPSGASSYNEQFF. DNA for the CDR3: TGTGCCAGCACCCCCTCAGGGGCTTCCTCCTACAATGAGCAGTTCTTC.

This chain's CDR3 is CSVEGTRINNEQFF. CDR3 coding DNA: TGCAGCGTTGAAGGGACTAGAATAAACAATGAGCAGTTCTTC. The genes are TRBV29-1 and TRBJ2-1, with 7 nucleotides matching TRBD2. This CDR3 is built from 14 residues. Germline lookup yields CDR1 SQVTM and CDR2 ANQGSEA. J gave up 5 bases and V 1 base, and 5 bases lay outside the gene matches.

The chain recombines TRBV29-1 with TRBJ2-1; TRBD2 matches at 7 bases. V lost 4 bases, J lost 3 bases, and 12 bases stayed unmatched. The germline V gene has CDR1 SQVTM and CDR2 ANQGSEA. The CDR3 consists of 16 residues. The CDR3 protein is CSVGANLAAIYNEQFF. CDR3 sequence (DNA): TGCAGCGTTGGGGCCAATCTAGCGGCGATCTACAATGAGCAGTTCTTC.

V is TRBV27 and J is TRBJ1-2, with 8 positions matching TRBD1. This CDR3 is built from 15 residues. Germline V lookup: CDR1 MNHEY, CDR2 SMNVEV (reference sequence). After removal of 4 bases from V and 1 base from J, the junction contained 5 bases not matched to a gene. CDR3 sequence reads: CASSSRQGSNYGYTF. CDR3 DNA sequence: TGTGCCAGCAGTTCTAGACAGGGGAGTAACTATGGCTACACCTTC.

V gene TRBV20-1 combines with J gene TRBJ2-1; 9 positions agree with TRBD2. The V and J ends lost 5 bases and 6 bases, in that order; junction bases with no gene match: 11. Germline CDR1 reads DFQATT; CDR2 reads SNEGSKA (reference sequence). The CDR3 contains 15 residues. CDR3 bases: TGCAGTGCTCCAAGAGGACTAGCGACCTTCAATGAGCAGTTCTTC. As protein: CSAPRGLATFNEQFF.

The V call is TRBV29-1, the J call TRBJ2-3; D is ambiguous. Trimming pared 1 base from V and 5 bases from J, leaving 4 bases between. Germline values: CDR1 SQVTM, CDR2 ANQGSEA. The CDR3 covers 11 residues. The CDR3: CSVEGGDTQYF. DNA of the CDR3: TGCAGCGTTGAAGGGGGAGATACGCAGTATTTT.

The chain couples TRBV27 to TRBJ1-4, with D maybe TRBD1 (6 bases). CDR3 length: 14 residues. Per germline, CDR1 MNHEY and CDR2 SMNVEV (reference sequence). The V end was cut by 5 bases, the J end by 3 bases, with 10 bases between. CDR3 loop: CASSGRGSNEKLFF. CDR3 DNA sequence: TGTGCCAGCAGTGGAAGGGGGTCTAATGAAAAACTGTTTTTT.

Only a few counts were recorded for this clonotype. The rearrangement links TRBV29-1 to TRBJ1-3; possibly TRBD1 for D (5 bases). CDR1 and CDR2 (germline): SQVTM, ANQGSEA. The CDR3 contains 15 residues. Trimming took off 4 bases at V and 0 bases at J, with 13 bases between the two ends. The CDR3 region has the DNA TGCAGCGTTGGATGGGGACCCAGCTCTGGAAACACCATATATTTT. It codes for CSVGWGPSSGNTIYF.